The next 8 T cell receptor beta chains were all read from a single sample in a study of blood T cell repertoires in COVID-19. Method: immunoSEQ multiplex PCR; TCRdb's copy keeps in-frame clones and lacks some. The sample yields 20,000 to 25,000 clones, around 88% seen once. Sequences were obtained from peripheral blood. Receptor source: a human donor with active COVID-19. The donor label of this sample is uncertain.

This clone appeared once. The gene calls are TRBV24-1 and TRBJ2-3; tentative D call: TRBD1 (5 bases). V was clipped by 3 bases and J by 2 bases, with 11 bases between them. The CDR3 sequence is 15 residues long. The V gene's germline CDR1 is KGHDR and CDR2 SFDVKD. CDR3 residues: CATSDPRQLTDTQYF. The CDR3 DNA sequence: TGTGCCACCAGTGATCCCCGACAGCTCACAGATACGCAGTATTTT.

The rearrangement joins TRBV20-1 to TRBJ2-2; D gene uncertain. V was trimmed by 3 bases and J by 5 bases, leaving 13 bases between them. The length of the CDR3 is 14 residues. Germline loops: CDR1 DFQATT, CDR2 SNEGSKA (reference sequence). In nucleotides, the CDR3 is TGCAGTGCTAGTGGAAAGACTCCAACCGGGGAGCTGTTTTTT. Translating it yields CSASGKTPTGELFF.

The genes are TRBV5-1 and TRBJ2-6; maybe TRBD2 (6 bases). V was clipped by 3 bases and J by 0 bases, with 10 bases between them. CDR1 is SGHRS and CDR2 is YFSETQ in the germline V gene. This CDR3 has 16 residues. The CDR3 DNA reads TGCGCCAGCAGCTGGGGGGTCAGCTCTGGGGCCAACGTCCTGACTTTC. Amino acids: CASSWGVSSGANVLTF.

The chain joins TRBV5-6 to TRBJ1-2; 8 positions agree with TRBD1. Germline CDR1 and CDR2: SGHDT and YYEEEE. CDR3 length: 16 amino acids. V shed 4 bases, J shed 1 base, and the junction held 9 bases outside the gene matches. CDR3 residues: CASSPIGQGINYGYTF. The CDR3, as DNA: TGTGCCAGCAGCCCGATTGGACAGGGCATTAACTATGGCTACACCTTC.

The rearrangement uses TRBV27 and TRBJ2-5; weak D call: TRBD2 (6 bases). Per germline, CDR1 MNHEY and CDR2 SMNVEV (reference sequence). V was clipped by 4 bases and J by 5 bases, with 17 bases between them. CDR3 length: 15 amino acids. The CDR3 reads CASSSLGGVIETQYF. The CDR3 DNA reads TGTGCCAGCAGTTCGCTTGGAGGGGTGATTGAGACCCAGTACTTC.

The chain employs TRBV5-5 and TRBJ2-4, with D possibly matching TRBD1 (5 bases). The germline CDR1 and CDR2 sequences are SGHKS and YYEKEE (reference sequence). With 0 bases removed from V and 0 bases from J, the gap between germline ends came to 10 bases. The CDR3 runs 16 residues. CDR3 region: CASSLASTVAKNIQYF. The DNA of the CDR3 is TGTGCCAGCAGCTTGGCCTCGACAGTAGCCAAAAACATTCAGTACTTC.

This clone was recorded only once. Written as DNA, the CDR3 is TGTGCCAGCTCACCCCTCGCCCGCGATGAGCAGTTCTTC. This gives the protein CASSPLARDEQFF. The genes are TRBV18 and TRBJ2-1; no clear D. CDR3 size: 13 residues. V was shortened by 3 bases and J by 8 bases, with 11 bases between the two germline ends. The germline gives CDR1 KGHSH, CDR2 LQKENI.

The chain has TRBV6-5 and TRBJ1-1; the D is unclear. The V end was cut by 3 bases, the J end by 0 bases, with 14 bases between. This CDR3 is built from 16 residues. Germline CDR1 MNHEY, CDR2 SVGAGI. The CDR3 region is CASSYPGSNMNTEAFF. The CDR3 DNA reads TGTGCCAGCAGTTATCCGGGAAGCAACATGAACACTGAAGCTTTCTTT.